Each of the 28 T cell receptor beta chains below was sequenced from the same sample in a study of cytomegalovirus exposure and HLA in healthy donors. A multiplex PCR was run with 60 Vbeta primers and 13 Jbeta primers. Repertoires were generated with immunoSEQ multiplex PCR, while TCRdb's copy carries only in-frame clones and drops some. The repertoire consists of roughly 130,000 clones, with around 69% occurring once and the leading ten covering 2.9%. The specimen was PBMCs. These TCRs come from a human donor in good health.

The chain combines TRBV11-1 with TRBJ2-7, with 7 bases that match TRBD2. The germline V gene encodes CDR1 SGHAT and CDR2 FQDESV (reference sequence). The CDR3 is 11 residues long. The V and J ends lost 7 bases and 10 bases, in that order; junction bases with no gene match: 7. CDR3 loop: CASTQRDYQYF. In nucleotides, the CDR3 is TGTGCCAGCACCCAGCGGGACTATCAGTACTTC.

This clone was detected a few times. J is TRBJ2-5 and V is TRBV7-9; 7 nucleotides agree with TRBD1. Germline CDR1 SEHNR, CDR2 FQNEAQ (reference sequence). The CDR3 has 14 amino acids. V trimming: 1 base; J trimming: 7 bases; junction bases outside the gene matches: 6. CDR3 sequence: CASSLEGGWGTQYF. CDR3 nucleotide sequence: TGTGCCAGCAGCTTAGAAGGGGGCTGGGGGACCCAGTACTTC.

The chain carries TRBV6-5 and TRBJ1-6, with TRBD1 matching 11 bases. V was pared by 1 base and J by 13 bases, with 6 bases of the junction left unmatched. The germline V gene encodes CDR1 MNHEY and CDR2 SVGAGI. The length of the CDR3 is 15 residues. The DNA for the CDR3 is TGTGCCAGCAGTTACTTCGGGACAGGGGGTGGTCCCCTCCACTTT. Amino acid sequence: CASSYFGTGGGPLHF.

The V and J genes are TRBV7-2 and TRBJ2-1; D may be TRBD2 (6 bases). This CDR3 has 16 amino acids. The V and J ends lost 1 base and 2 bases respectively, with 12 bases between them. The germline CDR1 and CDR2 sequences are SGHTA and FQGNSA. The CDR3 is CASSLGGGVAYNEQFF. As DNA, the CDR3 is TGTGCCAGCAGCTTAGGGGGCGGGGTCGCCTACAATGAGCAGTTCTTC.

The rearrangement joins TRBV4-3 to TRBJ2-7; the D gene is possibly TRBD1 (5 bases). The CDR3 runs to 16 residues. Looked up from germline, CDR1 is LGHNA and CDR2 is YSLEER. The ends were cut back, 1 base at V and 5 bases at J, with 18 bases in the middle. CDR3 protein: CASSQAPRVQGDEQYF. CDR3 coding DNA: TGCGCCAGCAGCCAAGCCCCCCGGGTTCAGGGCGACGAGCAGTACTTC.

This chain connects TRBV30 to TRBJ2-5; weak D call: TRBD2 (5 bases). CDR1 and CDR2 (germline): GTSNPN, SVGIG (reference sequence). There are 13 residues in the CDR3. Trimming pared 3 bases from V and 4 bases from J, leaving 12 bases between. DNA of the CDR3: TGTGCCTGGAGGCCTACTAGTGGAGAGACCCAGTACTTC. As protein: CAWRPTSGETQYF.

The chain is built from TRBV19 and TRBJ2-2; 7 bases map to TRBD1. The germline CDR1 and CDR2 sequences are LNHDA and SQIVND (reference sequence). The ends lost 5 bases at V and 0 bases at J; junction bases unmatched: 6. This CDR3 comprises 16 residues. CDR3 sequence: CASSLNRGSNTGELFF. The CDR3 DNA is TGTGCCAGTAGTTTGAACAGGGGCTCGAACACCGGGGAGCTGTTTTTT.

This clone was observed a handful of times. CDR3: CASSLSTDTQYF. The CDR3 bases are TGTGCCAGCAGCCTCAGCACAGATACGCAGTATTTT. V and J are TRBV7-6 and TRBJ2-3; D uncertain. Trimming cost V 5 bases and J 0 bases, with 3 bases left between them. CDR3 length: 12 amino acids. The V gene's germline CDR1 is SGHVS and CDR2 FNYEAQ.

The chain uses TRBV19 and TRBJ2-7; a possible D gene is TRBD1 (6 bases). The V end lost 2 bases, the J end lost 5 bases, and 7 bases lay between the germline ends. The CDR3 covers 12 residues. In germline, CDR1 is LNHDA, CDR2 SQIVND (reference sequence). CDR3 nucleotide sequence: TGTGCCAGTAGTATACAGGGGAACGAGCAGTACTTC. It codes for CASSIQGNEQYF.

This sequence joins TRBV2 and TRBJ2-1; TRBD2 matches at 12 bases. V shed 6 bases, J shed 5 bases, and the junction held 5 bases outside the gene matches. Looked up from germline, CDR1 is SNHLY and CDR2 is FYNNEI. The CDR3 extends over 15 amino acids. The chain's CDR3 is CASSLLAGGHNEQFF. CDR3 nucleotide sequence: TGTGCCAGCAGCTTACTAGCGGGGGGACACAATGAGCAGTTCTTC.

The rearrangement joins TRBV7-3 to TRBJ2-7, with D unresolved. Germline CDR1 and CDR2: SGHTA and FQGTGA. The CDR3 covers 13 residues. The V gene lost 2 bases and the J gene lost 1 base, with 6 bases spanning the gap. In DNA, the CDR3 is TGTGCCAGCAGCTTATCCAGTTCCTACGAGCAGTACTTC. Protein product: CASSLSSSYEQYF.

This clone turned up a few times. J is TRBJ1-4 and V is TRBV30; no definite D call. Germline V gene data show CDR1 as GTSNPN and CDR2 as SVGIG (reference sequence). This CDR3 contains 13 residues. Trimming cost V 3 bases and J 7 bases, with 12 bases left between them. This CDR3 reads CAWSRVLGEKLFF. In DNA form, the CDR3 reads TGTGCCTGGAGCCGGGTATTGGGTGAAAAACTGTTTTTT.

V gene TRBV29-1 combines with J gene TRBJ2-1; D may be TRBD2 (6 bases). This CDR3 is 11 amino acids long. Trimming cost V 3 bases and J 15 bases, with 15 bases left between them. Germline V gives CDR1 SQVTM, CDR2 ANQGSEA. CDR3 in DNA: TGCAGCGTTGATGAGTATGGGGGGTGGTTCTTC. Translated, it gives CSVDEYGGWFF.

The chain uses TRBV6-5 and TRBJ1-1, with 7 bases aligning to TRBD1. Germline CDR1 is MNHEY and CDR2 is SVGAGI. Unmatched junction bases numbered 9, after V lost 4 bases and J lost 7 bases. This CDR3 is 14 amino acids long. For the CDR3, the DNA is TGTGCCAGCAGTTCCCGACAGGGTAATAATGAAGCTTTCTTT. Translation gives CASSSRQGNNEAFF.

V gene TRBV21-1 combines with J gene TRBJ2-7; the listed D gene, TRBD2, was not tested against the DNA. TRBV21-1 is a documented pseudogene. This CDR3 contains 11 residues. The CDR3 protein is CASSPPYEQYF. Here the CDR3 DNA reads TGTGCCAGCAGCCCTCCCTACGAGCAGTACTTC.

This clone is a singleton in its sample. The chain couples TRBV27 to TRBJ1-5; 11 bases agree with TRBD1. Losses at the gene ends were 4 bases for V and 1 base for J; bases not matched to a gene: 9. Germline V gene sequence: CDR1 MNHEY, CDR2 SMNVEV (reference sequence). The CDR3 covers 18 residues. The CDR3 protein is CASSSDRGLILSNQPQHF. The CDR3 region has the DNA TGTGCCAGCAGTTCGGACAGGGGGCTCATTCTGAGCAATCAGCCCCAGCATTTT.

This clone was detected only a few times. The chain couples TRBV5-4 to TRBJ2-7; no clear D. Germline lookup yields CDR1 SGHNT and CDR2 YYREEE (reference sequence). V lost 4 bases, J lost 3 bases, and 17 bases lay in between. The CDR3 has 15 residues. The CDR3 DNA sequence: TGTGCCAGCAGCCTCCCCGGCGGTACAAACTACGAGCAGTACTTC. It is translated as CASSLPGGTNYEQYF.

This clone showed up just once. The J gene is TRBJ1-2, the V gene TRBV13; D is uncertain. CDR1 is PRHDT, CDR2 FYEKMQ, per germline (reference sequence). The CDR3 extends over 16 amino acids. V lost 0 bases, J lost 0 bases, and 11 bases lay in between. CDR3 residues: CASSLGRGLSNYGYTF. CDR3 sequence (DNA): TGTGCCAGCAGCTTAGGTCGTGGGCTTTCTAACTATGGCTACACCTTC.

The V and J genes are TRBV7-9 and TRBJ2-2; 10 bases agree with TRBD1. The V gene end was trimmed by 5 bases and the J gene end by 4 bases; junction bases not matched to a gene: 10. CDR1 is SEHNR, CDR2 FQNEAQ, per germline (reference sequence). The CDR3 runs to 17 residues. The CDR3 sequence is CASSPSRTGGFTGELFF. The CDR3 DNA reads TGTGCCAGCAGCCCAAGTAGGACAGGGGGGTTCACCGGGGAGCTGTTTTTT.

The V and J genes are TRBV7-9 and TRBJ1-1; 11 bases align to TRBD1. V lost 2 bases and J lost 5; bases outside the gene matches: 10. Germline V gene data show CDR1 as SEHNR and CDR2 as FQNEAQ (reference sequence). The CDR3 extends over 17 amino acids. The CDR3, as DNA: TGTGCCAGCAGCTTATCTCCGACCGGGACAGGGGGGACTGAAGCTTTCTTT. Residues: CASSLSPTGTGGTEAFF. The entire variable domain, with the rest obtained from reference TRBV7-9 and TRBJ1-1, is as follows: DTGVSQNPRHKITKRGQNVTFRCDPISEHNRLYWYRQTLGQGPEFLTYFQNEAQLEKSRLLSDRFSAERPKGSFSTLEIQRTEQGDSAMYLCASSLSPTGTGGTEAFFGQGTRLTVV.

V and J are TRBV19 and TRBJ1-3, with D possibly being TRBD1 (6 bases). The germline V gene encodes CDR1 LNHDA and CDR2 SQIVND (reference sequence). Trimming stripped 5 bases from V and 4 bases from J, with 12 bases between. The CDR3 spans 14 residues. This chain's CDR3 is CASSAGASGNTIYF. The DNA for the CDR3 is TGTGCCAGTAGTGCGGGGGCGTCCGGAAACACCATATATTTT.

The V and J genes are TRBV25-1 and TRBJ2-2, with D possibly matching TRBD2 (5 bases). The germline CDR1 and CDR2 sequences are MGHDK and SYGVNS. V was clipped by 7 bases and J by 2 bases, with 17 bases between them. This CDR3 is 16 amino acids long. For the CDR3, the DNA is TGTGCCAGCACCAGAAGGGCGGGCTCAAACACCGGGGAGCTGTTTTTT. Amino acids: CASTRRAGSNTGELFF.

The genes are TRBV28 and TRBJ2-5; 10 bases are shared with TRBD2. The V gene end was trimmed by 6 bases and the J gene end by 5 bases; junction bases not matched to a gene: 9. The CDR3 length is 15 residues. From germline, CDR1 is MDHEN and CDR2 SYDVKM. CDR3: CASSLHPGLAETQYF. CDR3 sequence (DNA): TGTGCCAGCAGCCTACATCCGGGACTAGCGGAGACCCAGTACTTC.

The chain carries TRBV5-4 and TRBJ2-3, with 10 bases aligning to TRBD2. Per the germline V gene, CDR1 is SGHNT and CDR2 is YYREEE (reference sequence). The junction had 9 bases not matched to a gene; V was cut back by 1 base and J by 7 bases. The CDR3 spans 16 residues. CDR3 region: CASSLRVTSGSNTQYF. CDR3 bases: TGTGCCAGCAGCTTGCGGGTGACTAGCGGGTCAAATACGCAGTATTTT.

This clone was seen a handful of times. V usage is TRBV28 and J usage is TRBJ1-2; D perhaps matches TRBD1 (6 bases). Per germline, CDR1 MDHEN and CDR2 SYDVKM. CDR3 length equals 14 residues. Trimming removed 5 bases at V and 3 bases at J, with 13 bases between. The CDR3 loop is CASSPRTGHYGYTF. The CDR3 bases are TGTGCCAGCAGTCCCCGTACAGGGCACTATGGCTACACCTTC.

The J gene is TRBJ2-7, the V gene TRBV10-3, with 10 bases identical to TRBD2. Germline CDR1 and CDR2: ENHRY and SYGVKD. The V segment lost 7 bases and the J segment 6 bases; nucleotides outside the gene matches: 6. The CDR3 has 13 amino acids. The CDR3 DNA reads TGTGCCATCACCTCTAGCGGGGGCGGCGAGCAGTACTTC. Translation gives CAITSSGGGEQYF.

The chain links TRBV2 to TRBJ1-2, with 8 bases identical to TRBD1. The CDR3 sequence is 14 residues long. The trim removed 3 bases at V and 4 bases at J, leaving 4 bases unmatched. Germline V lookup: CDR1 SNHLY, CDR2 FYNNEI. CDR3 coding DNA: TGTGCCAGCAGTGATCAGGGGGCCGGCTATGGCTACACCTTC. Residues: CASSDQGAGYGYTF.

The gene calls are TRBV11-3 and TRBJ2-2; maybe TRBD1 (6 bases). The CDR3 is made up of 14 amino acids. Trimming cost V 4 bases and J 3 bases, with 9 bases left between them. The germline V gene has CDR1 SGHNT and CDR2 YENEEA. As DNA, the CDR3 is TGTGCCAGCAGCTCGTACAGGGACACCGGGGAGCTGTTTTTT. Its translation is CASSSYRDTGELFF.